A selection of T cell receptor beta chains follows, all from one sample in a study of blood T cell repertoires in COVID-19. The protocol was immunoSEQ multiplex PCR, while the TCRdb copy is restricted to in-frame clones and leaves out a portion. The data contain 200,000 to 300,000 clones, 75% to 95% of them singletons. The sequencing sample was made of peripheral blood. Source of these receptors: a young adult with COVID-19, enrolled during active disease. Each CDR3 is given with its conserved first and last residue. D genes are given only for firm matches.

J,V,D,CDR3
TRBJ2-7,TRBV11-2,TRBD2,CASSSSGTSGRRYEQYF
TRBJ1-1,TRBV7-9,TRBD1,CASSSSGGKDTEAFF
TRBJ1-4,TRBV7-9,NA,CASSLGTESNEKLFF
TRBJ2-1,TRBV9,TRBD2,CASSLRLAGGEQFF
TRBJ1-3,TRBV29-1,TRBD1,CSVEGPTGAGNTIYF
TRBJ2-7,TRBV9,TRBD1,CASSPPGTVNEQYF
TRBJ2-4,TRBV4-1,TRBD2,CASSQEWASGGPLAKNIQYF
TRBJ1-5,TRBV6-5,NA,CASTHAESNQPQHF
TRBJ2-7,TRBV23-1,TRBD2,CAVPGLALYEQYF
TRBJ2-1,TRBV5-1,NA,CASSEGDNEQFF
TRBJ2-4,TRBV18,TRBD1,CASSPRTGGKGQNIQYF
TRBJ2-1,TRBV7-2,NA,CASSPGQNNEQFF
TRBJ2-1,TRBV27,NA,CASSLSTLLSEQFF
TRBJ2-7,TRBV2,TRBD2,CAGNAAGGPRSSYEQYF
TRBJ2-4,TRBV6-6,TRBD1,CASQRDQGQGRGQYF
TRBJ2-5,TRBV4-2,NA,CASSQGEEETQYF
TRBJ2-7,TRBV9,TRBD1,CASSGRPGQIYEQYF
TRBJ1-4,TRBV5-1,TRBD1,CASSLQGAPDEKLFF
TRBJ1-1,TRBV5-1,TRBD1,CASSLDGQAPEAFF
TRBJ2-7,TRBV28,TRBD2,CASRRTSGSRTTYEQYF
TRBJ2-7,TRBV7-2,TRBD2,CASSLEGWRERTYEQYF
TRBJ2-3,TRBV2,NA,CASIPTATDTQYF
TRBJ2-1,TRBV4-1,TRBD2,CASSRTPGLAQVGGEQFF
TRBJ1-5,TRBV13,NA,CASSLGRNNQPQHF
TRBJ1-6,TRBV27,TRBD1,CASGTGEAPLHF
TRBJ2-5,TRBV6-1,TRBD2,CASSEMLAGVETQYF
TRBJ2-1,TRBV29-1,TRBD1,CSVVSPGQTYNEQFF
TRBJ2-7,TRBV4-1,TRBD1,CASSQVLGTGWDEQYF
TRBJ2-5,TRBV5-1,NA,CASSPLPLETQYF
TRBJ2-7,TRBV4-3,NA,CASSQETQDYEQYF
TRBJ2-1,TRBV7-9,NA,CASSTGEEQFF
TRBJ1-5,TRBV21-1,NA,CASSKRGAGWLAQHF
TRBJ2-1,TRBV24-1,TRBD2,CAIKDSGRDNEQFF
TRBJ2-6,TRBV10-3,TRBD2,CAISVRREGHSGANVLTF
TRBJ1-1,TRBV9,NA,CASSVALGAGTEAFF
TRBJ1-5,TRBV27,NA,CASSELVGQPQHF
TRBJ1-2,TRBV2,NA,CASSILDYGYTF
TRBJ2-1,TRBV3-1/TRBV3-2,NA,CASSQGLWDNEQFF
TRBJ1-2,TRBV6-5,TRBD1,CASSSRDRGYGYTF
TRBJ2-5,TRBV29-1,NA,CSVADSARETQYF